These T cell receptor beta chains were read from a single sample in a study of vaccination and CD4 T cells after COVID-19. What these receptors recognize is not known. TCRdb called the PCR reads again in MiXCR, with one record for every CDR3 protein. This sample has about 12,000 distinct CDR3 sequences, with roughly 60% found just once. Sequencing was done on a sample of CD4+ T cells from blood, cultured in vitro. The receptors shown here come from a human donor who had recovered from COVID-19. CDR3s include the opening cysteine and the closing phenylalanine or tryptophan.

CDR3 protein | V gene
CSARGGAREKLFF | TRBV20-1
CSAPDNTDTQYF | TRBV20-1
CASSEANQPQHF | TRBV6-1
CASSEARGTVQETQYF | TRBV2
CASRISGSYEQYF | TRBV28
CASTRQGLTGELFF | TRBV25-1
CASSLRGSYIQYF | TRBV27
CSALRVRGATEAFF | TRBV20-1
CASSLDQGTGSGETQYF | TRBV7-9
CASSNRTVSYEQYF | TRBV7-9
CASRDQRTDTQYF | TRBV2
CSVDGGPLQETQYF | TRBV29-1
CASSDDWEFYEQYF | TRBV6-2/TRBV6-3
CASSQQGAIYEQYF | TRBV6-2/TRBV6-3
CSAPRGRGNTIYF | TRBV20-1
CASSYFEGHGKKLFF | TRBV6-2/TRBV6-3
CASSPGLVDEQYF | TRBV19
CASSLGGGFGGLYNEQFF | TRBV7-9
CATSRVGSYGYTF | TRBV15
CASSAIQGVSTDTQYF | TRBV19
CASSPRQGASGYTF | TRBV7-3
CATSRGFRTGDNEQFF | TRBV15
CSARDLRHPSYQPQHF | TRBV20-1